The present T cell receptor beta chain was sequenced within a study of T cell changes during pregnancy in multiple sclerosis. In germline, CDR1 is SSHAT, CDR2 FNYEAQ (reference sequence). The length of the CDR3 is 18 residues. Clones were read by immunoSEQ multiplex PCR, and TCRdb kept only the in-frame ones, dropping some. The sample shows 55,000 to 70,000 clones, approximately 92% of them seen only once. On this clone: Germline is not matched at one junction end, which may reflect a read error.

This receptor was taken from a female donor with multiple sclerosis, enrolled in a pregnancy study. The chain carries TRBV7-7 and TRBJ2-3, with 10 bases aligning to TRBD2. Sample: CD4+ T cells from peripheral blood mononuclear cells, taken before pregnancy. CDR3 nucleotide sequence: TGTGCTAGCAGCCCCGATCTAGCGGGAGCGTCTGGCACAGATACGCAGTATTTT. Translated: CASSPDLAGASGTDTQYF.